The entry below gives a single T cell receptor beta chain sequence along with its context. It lacks a known antigen. Base qualities are missing; no much larger clone stands one base away. The sample originates from a study of T cell responses to AZD1222 COVID-19 vaccine (dated by TCRdb to about 2021). The study in broad terms: A total of 230 to 250 trial participants underwent TCR sequencing, of whom about 210 had received two doses of AZD1222 and 26 had received two doses of the MenACWY control vaccine. Trial participants were enrolled into age subgroups of 18-55, 56-69 and 70-plus years, which contained about 150, 28 and 57 TCR-sequenced participants, respectively. The research as a whole found: The 56-69-year group was small, and its depth increase did not reach significance, likely because of low power. Epitopes outside the regions mutated in the B.1.351 and B.1.1.7 variants were reportedly recognized by nearly half of the unique spike-specific TCRs. Only six AZD1222 recipients were SARS-CoV-2 seropositive at baseline, limiting conclusions about previously exposed vaccinees. The vaccine-associated CD4 TCRs covered the entire spike protein, and the dominant responses fell in regions 160-218 and 743-854. Because no day 14 peak-response samples were available, repertoires were characterized only after the peak T cell response. Spike-specific TCR breadth and depth rose significantly after two AZD1222 doses compared with day 0 and with MenACWY recipients. Participants were mostly white British and included more females than males, and it was suggested by the authors that clonal diversity may have been underestimated.

Taken with the paper, the label for time point translates to: about 28 days (+/-7) after the second vaccine dose. AZD1222 recipients given second doses at about 4 weeks or at about 12 weeks were pooled, since spike-specific TCR depth and breadth were not found to differ between the two schedules. Vaccinee samples came from UK trials COV001 and COV002, including a single-blind randomized controlled phase 2/3 trial of AZD1222 (ChAdOx1 nCoV-19) in healthy adults. Trial participant PBMC samples were collected at day 0 and day 28 after the second dose for TCRbeta chain sequencing. Including cysteine and phenylalanine, the CDR3 has 15 amino acids. Just the 45-base CDR3 DNA is kept, in frame starting at base 1. Via the germline V gene, CDR1 is SGHRS and CDR2 YFSETQ. V is pruned by 1 base and J by 3 bases, leaving 6 bases of the junction without a gene match. The CDR3 regions of human TCRbeta chains were analyzed by immunosequencing. From the authors' description of their analysis: Repertoire TCRs were checked for matches against a reference library of SARS-CoV-2-specific TCRs that had been generated using the MIRA antigen-specificity platform. Breadth was defined as the fraction of unique TCRs that were SARS-CoV-2-associated, and depth was defined as the fraction of total T cells that were SARS-CoV-2-associated. Each spike-specific TCR was assigned to its reactive spike region and to a CD4 or CD8 class using the MIRA data. Log10-transformed breadth and depth values were compared by one-way ANOVA with Sidak's multiple comparisons tests. This immuneACCESS table, as held by TCRdb, lists in-frame sequences with V and J called but not all clones. Of the missing ones, under half trace to an unresolved V gene in checked studies; the others have no known cause. D and trimming were read from the DNA, whereas the V and J calls and clone size are those reported in that table. This sample has approximately 130,000 clones in its table, and 89% of those were observed once. The ten largest make up around a tenth of the sample.

The receptor comes from an adult who received the AZD1222 COVID-19 vaccine. The material was peripheral blood, obtained 28 days after the second AZD1222 dose. The chain is assembled from TRBV5-1 and TRBJ1-1; the central 7 bases match TRBD1. The CDR3 protein is CASSLTGQTDTEAFF. Here is the DNA: TGCGCCAGCAGCTTGACGGGACAGACGGACACTGAAGCTTTCTTT.